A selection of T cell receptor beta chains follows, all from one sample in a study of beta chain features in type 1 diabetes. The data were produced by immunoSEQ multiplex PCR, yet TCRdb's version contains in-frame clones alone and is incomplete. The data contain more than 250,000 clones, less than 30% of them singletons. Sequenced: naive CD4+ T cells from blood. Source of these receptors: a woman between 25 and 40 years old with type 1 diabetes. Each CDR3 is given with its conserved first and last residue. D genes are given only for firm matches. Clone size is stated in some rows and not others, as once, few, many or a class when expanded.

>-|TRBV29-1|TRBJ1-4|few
TGCAGCGTTGAAGGAGCCAGGGATAGCAATGAAAAACTGTTTTTT
CSVEGARDSNEKLFF
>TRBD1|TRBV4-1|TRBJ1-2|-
TGCGCCAGCAGCCTCCGGGACAGGGGGCTCGGCTACACCTTC
CASSLRDRGLGYTF
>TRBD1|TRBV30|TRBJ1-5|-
TGTGCCTGGAGTACAGGACAGGGAAGCAATCAGCCCCAGCATTTT
CAWSTGQGSNQPQHF
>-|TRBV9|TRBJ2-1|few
TGTGCCAGCAGCAACACGGGATCATACTACAATGAGCAGTTCTTC
CASSNTGSYYNEQFF
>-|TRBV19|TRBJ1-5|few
TGTGCCAGTAGCCCGATCGACGCAGGGTTAGAGCCCCAGCATTTT
CASSPIDAGLEPQHF
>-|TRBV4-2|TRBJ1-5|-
TGTGCCAGCAGCCAAGATTCAGGGTACAATCAGCCCCAGCATTTT
CASSQDSGYNQPQHF
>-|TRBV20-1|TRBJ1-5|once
TGCAGTGCTAGTGGAGATCAGCCCCAGCATTTT
CSASGDQPQHF
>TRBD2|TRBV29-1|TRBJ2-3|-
TGCAGCGTTGAGACTAGCGGGAGGGCCGCAGATACGCAGTATTTT
CSVETSGRAADTQYF
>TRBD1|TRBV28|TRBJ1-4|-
TGTGCCAGCAGCGGTCTCGGACAGGGAAATGAAAAACTGTTTTTT
CASSGLGQGNEKLFF
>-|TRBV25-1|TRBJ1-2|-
TGTGCCAGCAGTGAACCGGGACTGAACTATGGCTACACCTTC
CASSEPGLNYGYTF
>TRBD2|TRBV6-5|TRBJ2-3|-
TGTGCCAGCAACCTAGCGGGAGCGGGAGATACGCAGTATTTT
CASNLAGAGDTQYF
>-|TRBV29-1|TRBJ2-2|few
TGCAGCGTTGAAGAGGATCCCGTGAATAGCGGACGCGCGAACACCGGGGAGCTGTTTTTT
CSVEEDPVNSGRANTGELFF
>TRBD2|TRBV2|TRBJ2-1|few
TGTGCCAGCAGTGCACCGCTAGCGGGGGGGGAGTTCTTC
CASSAPLAGGEFF
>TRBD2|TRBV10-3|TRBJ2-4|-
TGTGCCATCAGTGACCCGGGCGGGGGCATTCAGTACTTC
CAISDPGGGIQYF
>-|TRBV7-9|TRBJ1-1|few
TGTGCCAGCAGCCCACAGGGTATGAACACTGAAGCTTTCTTT
CASSPQGMNTEAFF
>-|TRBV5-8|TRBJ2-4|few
TGTGCCAGCAGCCCTCTAGGATTCATTCAGTACTTC
CASSPLGFIQYF
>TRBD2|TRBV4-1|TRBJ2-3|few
TGCGCCAGCAGCGCCCTAGCGGGACCCACAGATACGCAGTATTTT
CASSALAGPTDTQYF
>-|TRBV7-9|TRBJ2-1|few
TGTGCCAGCAGCTTAGCTCCCGTCAATGAGCAGTTCTTC
CASSLAPVNEQFF
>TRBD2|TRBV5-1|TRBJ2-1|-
TGCGCCAGCAGCTCCTTAGCGGGAGGGCCCGGGAATGAGCAGTTCTTC
CASSSLAGGPGNEQFF
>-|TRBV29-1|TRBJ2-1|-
TGCAGCGGGAGCAGGTCGGGGGCCTACAATGAGCAGTTCTTC
CSGSRSGAYNEQFF